Listed below are T cell receptor beta chains from one sample, sequenced in a study of T cell repertoires in cytomegalovirus infection. A single record per CDR3 protein comes from TCRdb applying MiXCR to the reads. The sample records 500,000 or so distinct CDR3 sequences, 16% being singletons. Sample: CD8+ T cells from PBMCs. The receptors derive from a human donor in good health (CMV status not recorded). Some clones in this sample may be carry-over from other donors' samples. The CDR3 runs from the conserved cysteine through the conserved F or W. Each record gives: clone size, V gene, J gene, CDR3 length, D gene, CDR3 DNA, CDR3 protein. The D gene is left open where the match is weak. Not all rows give a size; the values are once, few, many and, for expanded clones, a class.

size: -
V: TRBV9
J: TRBJ1-1
length: 8
D: -
DNA: TGTGCCAGCAGCCCCGGTTTCTTT
CDR3: CASSPGFF

size: many
V: TRBV28
J: TRBJ1-1
length: 16
D: -
DNA: TGTGCCAGCAGTTTTCTGGGGGGAGCGCATTGGGCTGAAGCTTTCTTT
CDR3: CASSFLGGAHWAEAFF

size: many
V: TRBV11-2
J: TRBJ2-2
length: 15
D: TRBD2
DNA: TGTGCCAGCAGCTTAGATGCGGGGGGTTTCGGGGAGCTGTTTTTT
CDR3: CASSLDAGGFGELFF

size: many
V: TRBV7-9
J: TRBJ1-4
length: 16
D: -
DNA: TGTGCCAGCAGCGACAGTAAAAGGGTTGTCGACGAAAAACTGTTTTTT
CDR3: CASSDSKRVVDEKLFF

size: -
V: TRBV27
J: TRBJ1-2
length: 14
D: TRBD1
DNA: TGTACCAGCAGTTCGACAGGGGGCGACTATGGCTACACCTTC
CDR3: CTSSSTGGDYGYTF

size: few
V: TRBV2
J: TRBJ2-7
length: 12
D: -
DNA: TGTGCCAGCACAGAGGAGGGTCACGAGCAGTACTTC
CDR3: CASTEEGHEQYF

size: many
V: TRBV7-8
J: TRBJ2-3
length: 18
D: -
DNA: TGTGCCAGCAGCTTAGTTCTTCTAGCGCTTACTAGCACAGATACGCAGTATTTT
CDR3: CASSLVLLALTSTDTQYF

size: few
V: TRBV2
J: TRBJ2-1
length: 14
D: TRBD2
DNA: TGTGCCAGCAGTGGACTAGCGGGCCACAATGAGCAGTTCTTC
CDR3: CASSGLAGHNEQFF

size: -
V: TRBV20-1
J: TRBJ1-1
length: 15
D: -
DNA: TGCAGTGCTAGAGATTTCGGCAGGGACAACACTGAAGCTTTCTTT
CDR3: CSARDFGRDNTEAFF

size: many
V: TRBV7-2
J: TRBJ2-2
length: 16
D: TRBD1
DNA: TGTGCCAGCAGCTTCAGACAGGGTATTCACGCCGGGGAGCTGTTTTTT
CDR3: CASSFRQGIHAGELFF

size: few
V: TRBV6-2/TRBV6-3
J: TRBJ2-1
length: 18
D: TRBD1
DNA: TGTGCCAGCAGTTTCCAACCCCGACAGGGCCCTCCCTACAATGAGCAGTTCTTC
CDR3: CASSFQPRQGPPYNEQFF